Shown below are 24 T cell receptor beta chains from a single sample sequenced in a study of regulatory T cells in long-lasting Graves disease (dated by TCRdb to the early 2020s). The receptor library was made with multiplex PCR. Sequenced using an Illumina HiSeq 4000. To build TCR beta libraries, CDR3 regions were amplified by Arm-PCR using iRepertoire HTBI primers. The public reads were reanalyzed by TCRdb: fastp trimming at Q25, MiXCR alignment, in-frame beta chains only. Each CDR3 protein gets just one entry, which takes the most common genes and DNA from the rows behind it. This sample is represented by around 500,000 distinct CDR3 sequences; roughly 14% of them were singletons. Roughly a tenth of the sample comes from the top ten. The time point label for this specimen denotes: newly diagnosed GD, antithyroid drugs for less than 3 months. RNA was extracted from PBMCs in TRIzol for both TCR sequencing and RNA sequencing.

These data were likewise used in another study, on T cells in Graves' hyperthyroidism and ophthalmopathy.

The sequences come from peripheral blood mononuclear cells (PBMCs), collected at new diagnosis, from a patient treated with antithyroid drugs. The receptors stem from a man aged 25-45 years with Graves disease. Donor details come from another sample of the same person, matched by shared clones.

This clonotype has ten or more counts. The J gene is TRBJ1-1, the V gene TRBV12-5; D unclear. The CDR3 extends over 15 amino acids. Germline V lookup: CDR1 LGHNT, CDR2 FRNRAP. Trimming pared 5 bases from V and 1 base from J, leaving 14 bases between. The CDR3 sequence is CASGPGIQPNTEAFF. The CDR3 DNA reads TGTGCTAGTGGTCCCGGAATCCAACCGAACACTGAAGCTTTCTTT.

The chain carries TRBV7-9 and TRBJ1-2; possible D gene TRBD1, 6 bases. V was clipped by 0 bases and J by 6 bases, with 14 bases between them. The germline gives CDR1 SEHNR, CDR2 FQNEAQ (reference sequence). This CDR3 has 15 residues. This chain's CDR3 is CASSLAMGGVDGYTF. CDR3 coding DNA: TGTGCCAGCAGCTTAGCGATGGGGGGCGTCGATGGCTACACCTTC.

Many counts were recorded for this clonotype. The genes are TRBV2 and TRBJ2-2; no reliable D call. V was trimmed by 8 bases and J by 2 bases, leaving 12 bases between them. From germline, CDR1 is SNHLY and CDR2 FYNNEI. The CDR3 totals 14 residues. CDR3 coding DNA: TGTGCCAGCCGGTGGCAGAGCAACACCGGGGAGCTGTTTTTT. This codes for CASRWQSNTGELFF.

This chain connects TRBV2 to TRBJ1-3; D ambiguous. Per the germline V gene, CDR1 is SNHLY and CDR2 is FYNNEI. The ends were cut back, 7 bases at V and 0 bases at J, with 7 bases in the middle. The CDR3 has 13 amino acids. This CDR3 reads CASTGSSGNTIYF. CDR3 nucleotides: TGTGCCAGCACAGGTAGCTCTGGAAACACCATATATTTT.

At least ten counts were recorded for this clonotype. The rearrangement links TRBV18 to TRBJ2-1, with 11 nucleotides matching TRBD2. Germline V CDR1 and CDR2: KGHSH, LQKENI. The J segment lost 1 base and the V segment lost 4 bases, leaving 12 bases of the junction unmatched. This CDR3 region has 19 residues. Written as DNA, the CDR3 is TGTGCCAGCTCACGGACCGGGACTAGCGGAACCTGGTCCTACAATGAGCAGTTCTTC. As protein: CASSRTGTSGTWSYNEQFF.

The chain is built from TRBV20-1 and TRBJ1-1, with D unresolved. Germline V gene lookup returns CDR1 DFQATT and CDR2 SNEGSKA (reference sequence). V lost 0 bases and J lost 7, with 9 bases in between. The CDR3 sequence is 12 residues long. This CDR3 is CSAREAVNEAFF. DNA of the CDR3: TGCAGTGCTAGAGAGGCAGTCAATGAAGCTTTCTTT.

In the case of this clonotype: It may be a read error: a sequence one base away is much more abundant. V gene TRBV10-3 combines with J gene TRBJ2-7; D is tentatively TRBD1 or TRBD2 (5 bases each). Per germline, CDR1 ENHRY and CDR2 SYGVKD. The CDR3 covers 15 residues. The CDR3: CAVSGGPRTSYEQYF. CDR3 bases: TGTGCCGTCAGTGGGGGACCCCGAACGAGCTACGAGCAGTACTTC.

This chain uses TRBV5-1 with TRBJ1-1, with 8 positions matching TRBD1. J gave up 5 bases and V 4 bases, and 10 bases lay outside the gene matches. This CDR3 has 15 residues. Germline assignment: CDR1 SGHRS and CDR2 YFSETQ. CDR3 DNA: TGCGCCAGCAGCCTAATACAGGGGGAGAAAACTGAAGCTTTCTTT. Encoded protein: CASSLIQGEKTEAFF.

Concerning this clonotype itself: The junction departs from the called germline gene at one end, perhaps through a read error. This chain links TRBV20-1 with TRBJ1-6, with a tentative D call TRBD1 (5 bases). The CDR3 totals 10 residues. Germline V lookup: CDR1 DFQATT, CDR2 SNEGSKA (reference sequence). Here the CDR3 reads CSALGVTYAF. The CDR3 nucleotides are TGCAGTGCTCTAGGGGTCACTTATGCTTTT.

In this sample, this clonotype turned up many times. The chain has TRBV7-9 and TRBJ2-1; 9 nucleotides align to TRBD2. Germline CDR1 is SEHNR and CDR2 is FQNEAQ (reference sequence). There are 17 residues in the CDR3. The J segment lost 0 bases and the V segment lost 6 bases, leaving 9 bases of the junction unmatched. CDR3 sequence (DNA): TGTGCCAGCAGAACCGCGGCAGCGGGAGGCTCCTACAATGAGCAGTTCTTC. As protein: CASRTAAAGGSYNEQFF.

V is TRBV7-6 and J is TRBJ2-2, with D uncertain. This CDR3 is built from 14 residues. Trimming cost V 7 bases and J 1 base, with 10 bases left between them. Germline-derived CDR1 and CDR2 are SGHVS and FNYEAQ. CDR3 in DNA: TGTGCCAGCACAGTAGGCCGGAACACCGGGGAGCTGTTTTTT. The encoded protein is CASTVGRNTGELFF.

In its sample, this clonotype was seen many times. The J gene is TRBJ1-1, the V gene TRBV20-1; maybe TRBD1 (6 bases). Looked up from germline, CDR1 is DFQATT and CDR2 is SNEGSKA (reference sequence). V lost 6 bases and J lost 0, with 14 bases in between. The CDR3 spans 14 residues. CDR3 sequence (DNA): TGCAGTGCCCACCCCGGGGGCCTGAACACTGAAGCTTTCTTT. Its translation: CSAHPGGLNTEAFF.

This clonotype has just a few counts. The V and J genes are TRBV24-1 and TRBJ1-1, with D unresolved. In germline, CDR1 is KGHDR, CDR2 SFDVKD. Trimming stripped 4 bases from V and 5 bases from J, with 16 bases between. CDR3 size: 15 residues. The CDR3 here is CATSDPLRGRTEAFF. DNA of the CDR3: TGTGCCACCAGTGACCCCCTTCGGGGAAGGACTGAAGCTTTCTTT.

This clonotype was seen more than once but under ten times. The V and J genes are TRBV14 and TRBJ2-7; D is ambiguous. The length of the CDR3 is 13 residues. Germline CDR1 SGHDN, CDR2 FVKESK. With 5 bases removed from V and 4 bases from J, the gap between germline ends came to 12 bases. Written as DNA, the CDR3 is TGTGCCAGCAGCTACAGTTTCGGATACGAGCAGTACTTC. Translation: CASSYSFGYEQYF.

This clonotype has ten or more counts. V gene TRBV10-3 combines with J gene TRBJ2-1, with 10 nucleotides matching TRBD2. Germline CDR1 is ENHRY and CDR2 is SYGVKD. The V segment lost 2 bases and the J segment 4 bases; nucleotides outside the gene matches: 2. This CDR3 is 15 amino acids long. The CDR3 coding sequence is TGTGCCATCAGTGAGACTAGCGGGGATTACAATGAGCAGTTCTTC. Protein sequence: CAISETSGDYNEQFF.

In its sample, this clonotype was seen many times. The V and J genes are TRBV20-1 and TRBJ2-7, with TRBD2 matching over 12 bases. CDR3 length equals 14 residues. Germline CDR1 reads DFQATT; CDR2 reads SNEGSKA (reference sequence). After removal of 6 bases from V and 2 bases from J, the junction contained 5 bases not matched to a gene. The CDR3 nucleotides read TGCAGTGCGAGGACTAGCGGGACCACCTACGAGCAGTACTTC. This encodes CSARTSGTTYEQYF.

The chain uses TRBV20-1 and TRBJ2-7; no firm D call. This CDR3 comprises 13 residues. CDR1 DFQATT and CDR2 SNEGSKA come from the germline V gene (reference sequence). Trimming removed 4 bases from V and 1 base from J, with 11 bases in between. The CDR3 loop is CSATKERSYEQYF. The CDR3 DNA is TGCAGTGCTACCAAGGAACGTTCCTACGAGCAGTACTTC.

This clonotype was recorded at least ten times. This rearrangement joins TRBV7-3 to TRBJ2-7; no definite D call. CDR1 is SGHTA, CDR2 FQGTGA, per germline. Trimming took off 3 bases at V and 2 bases at J, with 8 bases between the two ends. The CDR3 runs 13 residues. The CDR3 nucleotides are TGTGCCAGCAGCTTTGGCAGGACCTACGAGCAGTACTTC. Translating it yields CASSFGRTYEQYF.

Ten or more counts support this clonotype. The chain employs TRBV20-1 and TRBJ2-7; 11 bases are a match to TRBD2. The CDR3 runs to 17 residues. Per germline, CDR1 DFQATT and CDR2 SNEGSKA (reference sequence). The V and J ends lost 6 bases and 0 bases, in that order; junction bases with no gene match: 13. This CDR3 reads CSAISGTSGRTSYEQYF. In DNA form, the CDR3 reads TGCAGTGCCATTTCCGGGACTAGCGGCCGTACCTCCTACGAGCAGTACTTC.

This clonotype occurred a few times. The rearrangement uses TRBV9 and TRBJ1-1; 7 nucleotides match TRBD1. Germline V CDR1 and CDR2: SGDLS, YYNGEE. With V trimmed by 4 bases and J by 0 bases, 6 bases remained unmatched. The CDR3 runs 15 residues. The CDR3 loop is CASSPQTGMNTEAFF. CDR3 nucleotides: TGTGCCAGCAGCCCCCAGACAGGGATGAACACTGAAGCTTTCTTT.

This clonotype came up a few times. The chain carries TRBV25-1 and TRBJ1-2; a weak D match, TRBD1 (6 bases). Germline assignment: CDR1 MGHDK and CDR2 SYGVNS. The CDR3 totals 14 residues. The ends were cut back, 6 bases at V and 2 bases at J, with 13 bases in the middle. The DNA for the CDR3 is TGTGCCAGCAGAGGGGACCAGGGGAACTATGGCTACACCTTC. It translates to CASRGDQGNYGYTF.

This clonotype was seen at least ten times. The rearrangement uses TRBV12-3 or TRBV12-4 and TRBJ2-3, with 7 nucleotides matching TRBD2. The CDR3 runs 14 residues. The V gene end was trimmed by 10 bases and the J gene end by 2 bases; junction bases not matched to a gene: 9. CDR3 amino acids: CATLGSGTTDTQYF. The CDR3 bases are TGTGCCACCCTCGGCAGCGGGACCACAGATACGCAGTATTTT.

This clonotype was picked up many times. The J gene is TRBJ2-1, the V gene TRBV6-1; D perhaps matches TRBD2 (5 bases). Germline V gene sequence: CDR1 MNHNS, CDR2 SASEGT. This CDR3 contains 15 residues. V lost 4 bases to trimming and J lost 4 bases, with 14 bases between them. The CDR3 is CASSVLLEGYNEQFF. The CDR3 DNA follows: TGTGCCAGCAGTGTATTACTAGAAGGGTACAATGAGCAGTTCTTC.

The chain carries TRBV20-1 and TRBJ2-5, with 12 bases fitting TRBD2. The V segment lost 6 bases and the J segment 4 bases; nucleotides outside the gene matches: 9. Germline V gene lookup returns CDR1 DFQATT and CDR2 SNEGSKA (reference sequence). The CDR3 length is 15 residues. Here the CDR3 DNA reads TGCAGTGCGAGAAGACTAGCGGGAGTCGGAGAGACCCAGTACTTC. This sequence encodes CSARRLAGVGETQYF.